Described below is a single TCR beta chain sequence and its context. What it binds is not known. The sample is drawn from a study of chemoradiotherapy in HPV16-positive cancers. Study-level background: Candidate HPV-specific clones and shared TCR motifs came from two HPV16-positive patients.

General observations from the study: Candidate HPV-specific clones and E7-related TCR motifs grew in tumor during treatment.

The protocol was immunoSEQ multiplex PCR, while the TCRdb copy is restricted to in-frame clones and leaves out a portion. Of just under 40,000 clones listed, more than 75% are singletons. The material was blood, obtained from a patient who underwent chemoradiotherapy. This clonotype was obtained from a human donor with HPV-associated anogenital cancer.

CDR3: CASKIGGQGPGDTF. The CDR3 bases are TGTGCCAGTAAAATCGGTGGACAGGGGCCTGGGGACACCTTC. The chain carries TRBV5-4 and TRBJ1-2, with TRBD1 identical over 9 bases. The CDR3 runs to 14 residues. Germline CDR1 is SGHNT and CDR2 is YYREEE (reference sequence). Trimming removed 8 bases from V and 12 bases from J; junction bases left unmatched: 17.